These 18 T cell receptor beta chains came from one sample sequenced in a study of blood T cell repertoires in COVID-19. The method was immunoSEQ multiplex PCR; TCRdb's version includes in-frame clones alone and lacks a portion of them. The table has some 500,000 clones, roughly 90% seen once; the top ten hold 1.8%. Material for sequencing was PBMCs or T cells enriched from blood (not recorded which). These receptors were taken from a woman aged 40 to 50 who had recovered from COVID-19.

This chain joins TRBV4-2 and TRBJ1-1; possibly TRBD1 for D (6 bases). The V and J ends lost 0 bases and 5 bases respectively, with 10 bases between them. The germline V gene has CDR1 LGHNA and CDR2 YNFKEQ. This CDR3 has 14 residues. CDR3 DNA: TGTGCCAGCAGCCAAGAGGCAGGGGTGACTGAAGCTTTCTTT. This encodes CASSQEAGVTEAFF.

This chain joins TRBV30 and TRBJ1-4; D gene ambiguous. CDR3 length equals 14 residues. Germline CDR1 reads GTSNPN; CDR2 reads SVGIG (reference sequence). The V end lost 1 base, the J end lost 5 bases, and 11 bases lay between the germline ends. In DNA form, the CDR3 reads TGTGCCTGGAGTGGGGGAGCATTAAATGAAAAACTGTTTTTT. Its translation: CAWSGGALNEKLFF.

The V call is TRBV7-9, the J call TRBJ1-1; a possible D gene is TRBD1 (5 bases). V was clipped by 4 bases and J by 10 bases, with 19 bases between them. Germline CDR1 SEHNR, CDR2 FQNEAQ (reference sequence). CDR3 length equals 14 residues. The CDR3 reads CASSSPGGVGGAFF. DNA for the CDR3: TGTGCCAGCAGCTCCCCCGGGGGGGTTGGTGGAGCTTTCTTT.

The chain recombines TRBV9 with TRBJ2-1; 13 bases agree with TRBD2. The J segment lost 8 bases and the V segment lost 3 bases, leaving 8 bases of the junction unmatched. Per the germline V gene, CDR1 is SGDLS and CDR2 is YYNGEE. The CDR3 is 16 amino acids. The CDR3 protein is CASSAELAGGVDEQFF. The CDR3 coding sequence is TGTGCCAGCAGCGCTGAACTAGCGGGAGGGGTCGATGAGCAGTTCTTC.

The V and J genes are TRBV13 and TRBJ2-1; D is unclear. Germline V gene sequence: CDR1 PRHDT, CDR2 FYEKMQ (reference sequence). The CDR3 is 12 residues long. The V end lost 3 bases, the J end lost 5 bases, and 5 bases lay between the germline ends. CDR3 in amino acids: CASSFLNNEQFF. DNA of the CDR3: TGTGCCAGCAGCTTTTTAAACAATGAGCAGTTCTTC.

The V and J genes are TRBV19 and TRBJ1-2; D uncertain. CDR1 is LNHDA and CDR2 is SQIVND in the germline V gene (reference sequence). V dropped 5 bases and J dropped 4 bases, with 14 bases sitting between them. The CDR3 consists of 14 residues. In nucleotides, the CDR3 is TGTGCCAGTAGTGAAAGGCGGGGTATCTATGGCTACACCTTC. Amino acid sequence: CASSERRGIYGYTF.

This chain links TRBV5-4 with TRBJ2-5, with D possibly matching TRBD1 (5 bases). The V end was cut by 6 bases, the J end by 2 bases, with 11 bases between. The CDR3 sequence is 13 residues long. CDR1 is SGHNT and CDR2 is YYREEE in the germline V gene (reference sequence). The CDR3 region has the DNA TGTGCCAGCACCGACAGAGGTCAAGAGACCCAGTACTTC. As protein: CASTDRGQETQYF.

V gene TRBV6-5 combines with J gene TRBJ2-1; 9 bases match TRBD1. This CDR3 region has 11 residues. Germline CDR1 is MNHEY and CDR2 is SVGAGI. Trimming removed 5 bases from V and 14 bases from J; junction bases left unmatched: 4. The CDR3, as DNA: TGTGCCAGCAGTCACAGGGGGCGCAAGTTCTTC. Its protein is CASSHRGRKFF.

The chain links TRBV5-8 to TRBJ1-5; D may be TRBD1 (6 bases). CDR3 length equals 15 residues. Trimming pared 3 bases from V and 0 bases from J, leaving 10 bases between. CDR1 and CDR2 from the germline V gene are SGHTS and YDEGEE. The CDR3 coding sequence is TGTGCCAGCAGCTCCGGACAGTATAGCAATCAGCCCCAGCATTTT. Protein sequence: CASSSGQYSNQPQHF. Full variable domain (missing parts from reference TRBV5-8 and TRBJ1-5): EAGVTQSPTHLIKTRGQQATLRCSPISGHTSVYWYQQALGLGLQFLLWYDEGEERNRGNFPPRFSGRQFPNYSSELNVNALELEDSALYLCASSSGQYSNQPQHFGDGTRLSIL.

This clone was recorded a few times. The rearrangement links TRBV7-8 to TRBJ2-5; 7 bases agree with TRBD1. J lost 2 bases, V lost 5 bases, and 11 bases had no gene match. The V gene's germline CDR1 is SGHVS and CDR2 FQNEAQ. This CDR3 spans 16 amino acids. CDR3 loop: CASSPKVTGPQETQYF. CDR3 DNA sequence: TGTGCCAGCAGCCCTAAGGTGACAGGGCCGCAAGAGACCCAGTACTTC.

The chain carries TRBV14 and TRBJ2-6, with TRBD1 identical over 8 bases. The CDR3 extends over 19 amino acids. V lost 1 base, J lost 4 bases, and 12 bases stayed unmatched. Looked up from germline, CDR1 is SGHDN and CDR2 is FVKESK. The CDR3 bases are TGTGCCAGCAGCCAAGGCCGGCCAGGGGGCGCATTCGGGGCCAACGTCCTGACTTTC. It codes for CASSQGRPGGAFGANVLTF.

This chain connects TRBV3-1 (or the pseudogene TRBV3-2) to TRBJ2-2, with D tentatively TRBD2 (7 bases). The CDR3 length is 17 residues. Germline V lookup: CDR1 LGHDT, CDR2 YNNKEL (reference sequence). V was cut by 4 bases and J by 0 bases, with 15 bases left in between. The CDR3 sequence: CASSPGGRTPNTGELFF. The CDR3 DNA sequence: TGTGCCAGCAGCCCGGGGGGCCGCACTCCGAACACCGGGGAGCTGTTTTTT.

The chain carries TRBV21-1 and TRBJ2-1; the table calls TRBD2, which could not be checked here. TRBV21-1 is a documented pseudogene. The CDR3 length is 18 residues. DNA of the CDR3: TGTGCCAGCAGCAAATCAGGAGGTCGTTTAGAGCGAAACTATGAGCAGTTCTTC. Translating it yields CASSKSGGRLERNYEQFF.

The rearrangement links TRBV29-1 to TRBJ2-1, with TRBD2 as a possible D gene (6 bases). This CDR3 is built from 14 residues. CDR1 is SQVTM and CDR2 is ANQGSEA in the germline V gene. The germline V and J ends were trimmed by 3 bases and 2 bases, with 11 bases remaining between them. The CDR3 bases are TGCAGCGTTGAGGGGGACTCCACCTACAATGAGCAGTTCTTC. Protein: CSVEGDSTYNEQFF.

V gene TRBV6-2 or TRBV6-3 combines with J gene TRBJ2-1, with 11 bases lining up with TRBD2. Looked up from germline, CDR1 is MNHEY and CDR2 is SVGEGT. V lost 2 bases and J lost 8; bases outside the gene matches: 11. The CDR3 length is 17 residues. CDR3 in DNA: TGTGCCAGCAGTTACGTCGAAGGACTAGCGGGCGGGGATGAGCAGTTCTTC. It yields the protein CASSYVEGLAGGDEQFF.

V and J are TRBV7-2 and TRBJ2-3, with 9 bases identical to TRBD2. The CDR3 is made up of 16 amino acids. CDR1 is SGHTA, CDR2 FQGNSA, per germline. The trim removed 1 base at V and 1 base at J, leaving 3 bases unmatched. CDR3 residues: CASSLGSGRGTDTQYF. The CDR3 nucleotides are TGTGCCAGCAGCTTAGGTAGCGGGAGAGGCACAGATACGCAGTATTTT.

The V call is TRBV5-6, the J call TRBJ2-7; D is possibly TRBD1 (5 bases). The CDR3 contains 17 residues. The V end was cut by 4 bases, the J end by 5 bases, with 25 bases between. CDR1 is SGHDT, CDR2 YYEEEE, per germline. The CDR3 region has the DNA TGTGCCAGCAGCCTGCCAGGGCAGCGTACCCTTTGGAACGAGCAGTACTTC. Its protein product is CASSLPGQRTLWNEQYF. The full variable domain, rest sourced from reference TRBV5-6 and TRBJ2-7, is DAGVTQSPTHLIKTRGQQVTLRCSPKSGHDTVSWYQQALGQGPQFIFQYYEEEERQRGNFPDRFSGHQFPNYSSELNVNALLLGDSALYLCASSLPGQRTLWNEQYFGPGTRLTVT.

The CDR3 spells CASIGRGEPYTF. In DNA form, the CDR3 reads TGTGCCAGTATCGGGAGGGGGGAGCCTTACACCTTC. The V call is TRBV19, the J call TRBJ1-2; a weak D match, TRBD1 (6 bases). The CDR3 is 12 amino acids. In germline, CDR1 is LNHDA, CDR2 SQIVND (reference sequence). V was pared by 7 bases and J by 11 bases, with 17 bases between.